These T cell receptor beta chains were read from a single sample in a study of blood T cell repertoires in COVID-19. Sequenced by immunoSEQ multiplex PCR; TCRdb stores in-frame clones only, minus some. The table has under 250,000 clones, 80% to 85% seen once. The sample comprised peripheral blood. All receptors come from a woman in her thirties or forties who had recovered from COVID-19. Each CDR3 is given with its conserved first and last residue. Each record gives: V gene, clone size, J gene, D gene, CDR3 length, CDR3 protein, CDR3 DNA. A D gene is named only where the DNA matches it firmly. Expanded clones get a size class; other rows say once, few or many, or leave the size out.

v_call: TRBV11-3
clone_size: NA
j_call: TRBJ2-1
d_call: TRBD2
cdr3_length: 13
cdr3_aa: CASSSLADNEQFF
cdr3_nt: TGTGCCAGCAGCTCCCTAGCGGACAATGAGCAGTTCTTC

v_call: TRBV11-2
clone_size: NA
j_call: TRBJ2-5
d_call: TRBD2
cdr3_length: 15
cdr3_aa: CASSSGTSAGETQYF
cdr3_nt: TGTGCCAGCAGCTCCGGGACTAGCGCGGGAGAGACCCAGTACTTC

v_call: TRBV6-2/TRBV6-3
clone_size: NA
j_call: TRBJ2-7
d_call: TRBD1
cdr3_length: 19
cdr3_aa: CASSYPEEPGQANPYEQYF
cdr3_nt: TGTGCCAGCAGTTACCCCGAGGAGCCGGGACAGGCCAATCCCTACGAGCAGTACTTC

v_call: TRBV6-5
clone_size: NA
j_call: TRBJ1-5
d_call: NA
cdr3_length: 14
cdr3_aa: CASSPSGGNQPQHF
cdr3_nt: TGTGCCAGCAGTCCCTCGGGGGGTAATCAGCCCCAGCATTTT

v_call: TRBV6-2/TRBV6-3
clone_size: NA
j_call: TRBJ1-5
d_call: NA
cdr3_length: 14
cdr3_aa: CASSYGSGHQPQHF
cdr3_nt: TGTGCCAGCAGTTACGGGTCAGGGCACCAGCCCCAGCATTTT

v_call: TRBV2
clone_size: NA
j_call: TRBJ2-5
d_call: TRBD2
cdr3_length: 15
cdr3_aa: CASSEWASGVETQYF
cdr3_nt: TGTGCCAGCAGTGAATGGGCTAGCGGGGTAGAGACCCAGTACTTC

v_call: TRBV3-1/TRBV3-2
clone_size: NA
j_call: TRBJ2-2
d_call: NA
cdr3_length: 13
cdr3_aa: CASSQFPAGELFF
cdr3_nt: TGTGCCAGCAGCCAATTTCCGGCCGGGGAGCTGTTTTTT

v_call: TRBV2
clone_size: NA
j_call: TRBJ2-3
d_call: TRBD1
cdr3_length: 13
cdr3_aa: CASSVGGTDTQYF
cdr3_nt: TGTGCCAGCAGTGTAGGGGGCACAGATACACAGTATTTT

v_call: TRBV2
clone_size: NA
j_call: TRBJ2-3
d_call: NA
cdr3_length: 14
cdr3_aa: CASSEVVLTDTQYF
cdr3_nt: TGTGCCAGCAGTGAAGTTGTCCTCACAGATACGCAGTATTTT

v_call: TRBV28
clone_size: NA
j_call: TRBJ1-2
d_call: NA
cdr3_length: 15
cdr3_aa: CASGLGRSAIYGYTF
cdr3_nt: TGTGCCAGCGGACTCGGGCGCAGCGCGATCTATGGCTACACCTTC

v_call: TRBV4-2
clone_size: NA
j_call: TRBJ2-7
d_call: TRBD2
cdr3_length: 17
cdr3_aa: CASSQEFGGGGAYEQYF
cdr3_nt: TGTGCCAGCAGCCAAGAGTTTGGTGGCGGGGGGGCCTACGAGCAGTACTTC

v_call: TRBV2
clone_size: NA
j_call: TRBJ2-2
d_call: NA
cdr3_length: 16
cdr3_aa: CASRITTVANTGELFF
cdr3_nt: TGTGCCAGCAGGATTACGACAGTCGCGAACACCGGGGAGCTGTTTTTT

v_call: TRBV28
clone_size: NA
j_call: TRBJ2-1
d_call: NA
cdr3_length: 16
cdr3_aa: CASISRDSSSYNEQFF
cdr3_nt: TGTGCCAGCATAAGCCGGGACTCAAGCTCCTACAATGAGCAGTTCTTC

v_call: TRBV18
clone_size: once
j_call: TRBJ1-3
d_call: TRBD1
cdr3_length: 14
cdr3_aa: CASSPTGDGNTIYF
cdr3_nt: TGTGCCAGCTCACCAACAGGGGATGGAAACACCATATATTTT

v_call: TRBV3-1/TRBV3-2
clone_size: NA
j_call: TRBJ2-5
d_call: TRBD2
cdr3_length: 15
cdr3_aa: CASSRTSGGGETQYF
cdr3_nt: TGTGCCAGCAGCCGGACTAGCGGGGGGGGAGAGACCCAGTACTTC

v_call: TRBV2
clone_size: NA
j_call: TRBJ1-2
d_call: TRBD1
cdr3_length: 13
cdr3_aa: CASREQGAYGYTF
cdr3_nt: TGTGCCAGCAGGGAACAGGGGGCCTATGGCTACACCTTC

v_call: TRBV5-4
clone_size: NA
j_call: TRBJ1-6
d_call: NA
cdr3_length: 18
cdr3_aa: CASSVKHETLTRDSPLHF
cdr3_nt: TGTGCCAGCAGTGTTAAACACGAAACTTTGACAAGAGATTCACCCCTCCACTTT

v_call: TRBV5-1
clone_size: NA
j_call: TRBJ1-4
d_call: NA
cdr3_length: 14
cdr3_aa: CASSSTGTNEKLFF
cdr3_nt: TGCGCCAGCAGCAGCACAGGCACCAATGAAAAACTGTTTTTT

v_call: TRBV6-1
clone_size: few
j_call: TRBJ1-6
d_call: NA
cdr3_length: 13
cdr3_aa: CASSEVQESPLHF
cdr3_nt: TGTGCCAGCAGTGAAGTCCAGGAATCACCCCTCCACTTT

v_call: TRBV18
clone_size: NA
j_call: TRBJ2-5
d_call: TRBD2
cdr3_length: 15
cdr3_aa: CASSARTSSQETQYF
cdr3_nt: TGTGCCAGCTCAGCCAGGACTAGCAGCCAGGAGACCCAGTACTTC

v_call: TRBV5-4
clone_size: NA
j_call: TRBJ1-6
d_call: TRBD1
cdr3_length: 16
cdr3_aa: CASSLRGQGFGSPLHF
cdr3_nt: TGTGCCAGCAGCTTGAGGGGACAGGGCTTTGGTTCACCCCTCCACTTT